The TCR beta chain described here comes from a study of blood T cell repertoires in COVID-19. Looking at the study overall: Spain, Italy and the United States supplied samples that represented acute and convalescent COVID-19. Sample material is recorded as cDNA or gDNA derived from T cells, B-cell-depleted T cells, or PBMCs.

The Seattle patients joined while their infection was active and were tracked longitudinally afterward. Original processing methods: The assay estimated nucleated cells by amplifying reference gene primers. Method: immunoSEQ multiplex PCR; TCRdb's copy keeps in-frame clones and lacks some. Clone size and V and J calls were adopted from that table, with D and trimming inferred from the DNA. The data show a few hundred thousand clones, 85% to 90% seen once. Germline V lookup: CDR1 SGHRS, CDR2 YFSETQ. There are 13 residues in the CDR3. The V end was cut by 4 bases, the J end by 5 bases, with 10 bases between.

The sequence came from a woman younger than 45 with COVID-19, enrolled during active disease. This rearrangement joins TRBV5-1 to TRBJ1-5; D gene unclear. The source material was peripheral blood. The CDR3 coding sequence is TGCGCCAGCAGCGACTCCCCTTATCAGCCCCAGCATTTT. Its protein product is CASSDSPYQPQHF.